This T cell receptor beta chain was retrieved from a study of Tregs in tolerant kidney transplant recipients. Regarding the study as a whole: The most relevant donor-specific Treg TCRbeta repertoire apparently came from expansion with activated donor B cells.

Trimming removed 0 bases at V and 3 bases at J, with 6 bases between. Looked up from germline, CDR1 is SGHTA and CDR2 is FQGNSA. The CDR3 covers 13 residues. Assay: immunoSEQ multiplex PCR; the TCRdb copy retains only in-frame clones and omits some. The sample lists some 250,000 clones, roughly four fifths occurring once. Unstimulated regulatory T cells (CD4+CD25+CD127-), CD4+CD25- non-regulatory cells, CD4 and CD8 cells were FACS-sorted from thawed PBMCs. This clone was counted once. What it recognizes is unknown. The specimen was CD4+ T cells from blood. This sequence was found in a human donor in good health. The chain employs TRBV7-2 and TRBJ2-7, with D uncertain. The CDR3 DNA follows: TGTGCCAGCAGCTTAGCGGCGAACTACGAGCAGTACTTC. Translation: CASSLAANYEQYF.